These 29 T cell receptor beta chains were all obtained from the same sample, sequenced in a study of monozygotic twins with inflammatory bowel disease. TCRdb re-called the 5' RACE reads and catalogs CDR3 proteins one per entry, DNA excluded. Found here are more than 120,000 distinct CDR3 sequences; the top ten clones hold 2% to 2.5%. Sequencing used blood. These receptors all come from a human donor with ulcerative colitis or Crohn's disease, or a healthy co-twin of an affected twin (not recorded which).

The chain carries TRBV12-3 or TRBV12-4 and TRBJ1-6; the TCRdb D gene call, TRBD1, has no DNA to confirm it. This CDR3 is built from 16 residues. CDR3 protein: CASRWTGSRDNSPLHF.

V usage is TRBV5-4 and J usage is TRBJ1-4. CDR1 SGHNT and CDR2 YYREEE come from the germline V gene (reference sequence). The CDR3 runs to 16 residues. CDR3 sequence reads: CASSYAGDATNEKLFF.

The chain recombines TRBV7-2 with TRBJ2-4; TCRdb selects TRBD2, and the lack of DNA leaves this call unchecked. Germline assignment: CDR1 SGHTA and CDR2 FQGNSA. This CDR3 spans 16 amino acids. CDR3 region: CASSLNRGGAKNMQYF. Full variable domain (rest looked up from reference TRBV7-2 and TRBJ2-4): GAGVSQSPSNKVTEKGKDVELRCDPISGHTALYWYRQSLGQGLEFLIYFQGNSAPDKSGLPSDRFSAERTGGSVSTLTIQRTQQEDSAVYLCASSLNRGGAKNMQYFGAGTRLSVL.

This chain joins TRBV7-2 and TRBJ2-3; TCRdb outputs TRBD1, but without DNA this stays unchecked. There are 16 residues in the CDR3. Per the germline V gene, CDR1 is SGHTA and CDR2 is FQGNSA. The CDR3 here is CASSPTRGVRADTQYF. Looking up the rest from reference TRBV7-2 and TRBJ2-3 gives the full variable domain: GAGVSQSPSNKVTEKGKDVELRCDPISGHTALYWYRQSLGQGLEFLIYFQGNSAPDKSGLPSDRFSAERTGGSVSTLTIQRTQQEDSAVYLCASSPTRGVRADTQYFGPGTRLTVL.

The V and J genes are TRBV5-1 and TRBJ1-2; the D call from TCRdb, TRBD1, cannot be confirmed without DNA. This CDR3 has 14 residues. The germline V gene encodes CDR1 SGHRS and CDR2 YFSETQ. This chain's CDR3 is CASSVSGQNYGYTF. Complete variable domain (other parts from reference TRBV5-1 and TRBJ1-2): KAGVTQTPRYLIKTRGQQVTLSCSPISGHRSVSWYQQTPGQGLQFLFEYFSETQRNKGNFPGRFSGRQFSNSRSEMNVSTLELGDSALYLCASSVSGQNYGYTFGSGTRLTVV.

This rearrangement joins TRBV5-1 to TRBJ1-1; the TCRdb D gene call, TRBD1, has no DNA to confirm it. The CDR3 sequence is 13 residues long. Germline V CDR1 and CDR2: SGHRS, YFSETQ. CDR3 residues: CASSFQAGAEAFF.

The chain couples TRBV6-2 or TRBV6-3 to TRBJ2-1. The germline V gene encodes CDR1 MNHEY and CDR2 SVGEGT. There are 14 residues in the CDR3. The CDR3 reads CASSYSSVYNEQFF.

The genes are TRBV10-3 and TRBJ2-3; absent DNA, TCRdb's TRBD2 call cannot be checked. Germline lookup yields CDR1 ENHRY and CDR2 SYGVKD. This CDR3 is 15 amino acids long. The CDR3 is CASSWASAGTDTQYF.

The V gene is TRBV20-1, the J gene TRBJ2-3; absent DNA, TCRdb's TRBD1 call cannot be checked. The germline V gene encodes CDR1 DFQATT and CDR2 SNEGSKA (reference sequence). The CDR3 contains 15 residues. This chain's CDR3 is CSALNRDRVTDTQYF.

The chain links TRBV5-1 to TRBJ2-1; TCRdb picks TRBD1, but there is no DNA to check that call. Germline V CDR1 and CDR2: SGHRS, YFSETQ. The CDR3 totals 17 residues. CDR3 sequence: CASSLWDRGGAYNEQFF.

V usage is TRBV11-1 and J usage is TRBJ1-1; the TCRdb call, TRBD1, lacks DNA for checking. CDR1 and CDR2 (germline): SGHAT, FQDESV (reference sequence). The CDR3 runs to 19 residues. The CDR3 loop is CASSSSRDRSQLMNTEAFF.

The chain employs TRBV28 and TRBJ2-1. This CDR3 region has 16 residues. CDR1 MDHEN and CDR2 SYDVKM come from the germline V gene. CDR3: CASSWTIGSSYNEQFF.

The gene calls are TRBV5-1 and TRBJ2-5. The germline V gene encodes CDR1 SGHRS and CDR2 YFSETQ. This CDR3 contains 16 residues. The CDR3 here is CASSLGQATPQGTQYF.

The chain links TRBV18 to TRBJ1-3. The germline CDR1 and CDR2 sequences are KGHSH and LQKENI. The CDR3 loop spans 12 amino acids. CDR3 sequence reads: CASSPRSDTIYF.

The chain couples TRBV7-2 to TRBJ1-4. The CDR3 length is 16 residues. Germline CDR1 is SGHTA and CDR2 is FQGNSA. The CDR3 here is CASSWLSGATNEKLFF.

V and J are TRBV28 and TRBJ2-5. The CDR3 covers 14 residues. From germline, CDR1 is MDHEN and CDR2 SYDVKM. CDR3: CASSLSYIQETQYF.

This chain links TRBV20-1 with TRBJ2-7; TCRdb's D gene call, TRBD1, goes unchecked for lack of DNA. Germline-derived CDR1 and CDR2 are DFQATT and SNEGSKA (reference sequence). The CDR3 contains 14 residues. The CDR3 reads CSAIQGAGGYEQYF.

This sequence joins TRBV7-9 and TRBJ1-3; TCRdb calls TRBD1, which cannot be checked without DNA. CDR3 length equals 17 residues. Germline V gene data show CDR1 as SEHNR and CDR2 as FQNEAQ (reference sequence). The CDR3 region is CASSVPRESRSGNTIYF.

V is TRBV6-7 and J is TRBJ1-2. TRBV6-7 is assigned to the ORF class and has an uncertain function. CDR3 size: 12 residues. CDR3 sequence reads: CASTGPNYGYTF.

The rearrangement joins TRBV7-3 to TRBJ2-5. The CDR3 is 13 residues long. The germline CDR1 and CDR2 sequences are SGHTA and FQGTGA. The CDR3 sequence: CASSRAIQETQYF.

CDR3 residues: CASSEAPGPNEKLFF. The V gene is TRBV6-1, the J gene TRBJ1-4; TCRdb indicates TRBD1, and absent DNA this call remains unverified. Germline V lookup: CDR1 MNHNS, CDR2 SASEGT. The CDR3 spans 15 residues.

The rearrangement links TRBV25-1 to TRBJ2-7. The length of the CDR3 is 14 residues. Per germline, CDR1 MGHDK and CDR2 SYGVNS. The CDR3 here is CASSEDRGSYEQYF.

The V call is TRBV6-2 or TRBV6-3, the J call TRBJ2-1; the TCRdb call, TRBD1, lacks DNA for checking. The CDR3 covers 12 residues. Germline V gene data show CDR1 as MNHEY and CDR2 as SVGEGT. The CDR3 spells CASSSDRWEQFF.

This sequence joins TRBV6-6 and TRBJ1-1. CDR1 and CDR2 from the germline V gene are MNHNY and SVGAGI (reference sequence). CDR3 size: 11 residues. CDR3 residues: CASSLVAEAFF.

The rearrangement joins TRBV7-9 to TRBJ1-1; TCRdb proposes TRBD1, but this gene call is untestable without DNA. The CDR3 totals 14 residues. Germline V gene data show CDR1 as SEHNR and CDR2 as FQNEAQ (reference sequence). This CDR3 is CASSLDRANTEAFF.

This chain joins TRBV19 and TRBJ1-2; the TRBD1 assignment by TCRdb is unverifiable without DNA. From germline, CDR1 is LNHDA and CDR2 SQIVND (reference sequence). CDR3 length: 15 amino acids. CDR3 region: CASTPSLASAGGYTF. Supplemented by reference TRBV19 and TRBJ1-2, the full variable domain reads DGGITQSPKYLFRKEGQNVTLSCEQNLNHDAMYWYRQDPGQGLRLIYYSQIVNDFQKGDIAEGYSVSREKKESFPLTVTSAQKNPTAFYLCASTPSLASAGGYTFGSGTRLTVV.

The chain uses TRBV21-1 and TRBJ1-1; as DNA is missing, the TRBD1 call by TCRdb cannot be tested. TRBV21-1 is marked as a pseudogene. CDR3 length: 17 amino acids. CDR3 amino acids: CASSKRRQGALNTEAFF.

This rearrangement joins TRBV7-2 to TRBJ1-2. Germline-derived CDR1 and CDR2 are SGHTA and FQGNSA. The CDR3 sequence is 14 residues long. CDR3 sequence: CASSLPTLGYGYTF.

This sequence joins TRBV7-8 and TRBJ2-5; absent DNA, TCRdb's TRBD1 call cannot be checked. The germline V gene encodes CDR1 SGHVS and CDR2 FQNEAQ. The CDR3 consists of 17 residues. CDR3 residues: CASNTWGRTGNQETQYF.